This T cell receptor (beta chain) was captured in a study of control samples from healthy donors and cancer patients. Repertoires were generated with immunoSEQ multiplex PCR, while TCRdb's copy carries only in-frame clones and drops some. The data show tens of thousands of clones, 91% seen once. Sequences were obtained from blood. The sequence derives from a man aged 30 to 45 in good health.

CDR3 in amino acids: CASSSRTTNYGYTF. In DNA form, the CDR3 reads TGTGCCAGCAGTTCCCGCACAACTAACTATGGCTACACCTTC. The chain carries TRBV6-5 and TRBJ1-2, with unresolved D. Germline CDR1 reads MNHEY; CDR2 reads SVGAGI. The CDR3 runs 14 residues. Trimming removed 4 bases at V and 0 bases at J, with 9 bases between.